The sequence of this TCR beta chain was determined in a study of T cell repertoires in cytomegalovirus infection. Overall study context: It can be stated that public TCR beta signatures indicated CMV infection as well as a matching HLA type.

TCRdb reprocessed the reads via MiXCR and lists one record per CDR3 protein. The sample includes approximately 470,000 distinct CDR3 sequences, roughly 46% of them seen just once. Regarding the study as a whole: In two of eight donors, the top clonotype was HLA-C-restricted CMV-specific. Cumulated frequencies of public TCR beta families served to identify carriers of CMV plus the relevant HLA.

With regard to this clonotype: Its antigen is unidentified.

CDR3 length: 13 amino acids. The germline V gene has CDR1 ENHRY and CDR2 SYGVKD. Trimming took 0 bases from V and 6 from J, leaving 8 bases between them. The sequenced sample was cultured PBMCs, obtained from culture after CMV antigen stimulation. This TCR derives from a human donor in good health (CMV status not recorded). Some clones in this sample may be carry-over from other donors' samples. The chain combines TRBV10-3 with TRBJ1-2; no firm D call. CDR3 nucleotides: TGTGCCATCAGTGAGTCGAGGGCGGATGGCTACACCTTC. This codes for CAISESRADGYTF.